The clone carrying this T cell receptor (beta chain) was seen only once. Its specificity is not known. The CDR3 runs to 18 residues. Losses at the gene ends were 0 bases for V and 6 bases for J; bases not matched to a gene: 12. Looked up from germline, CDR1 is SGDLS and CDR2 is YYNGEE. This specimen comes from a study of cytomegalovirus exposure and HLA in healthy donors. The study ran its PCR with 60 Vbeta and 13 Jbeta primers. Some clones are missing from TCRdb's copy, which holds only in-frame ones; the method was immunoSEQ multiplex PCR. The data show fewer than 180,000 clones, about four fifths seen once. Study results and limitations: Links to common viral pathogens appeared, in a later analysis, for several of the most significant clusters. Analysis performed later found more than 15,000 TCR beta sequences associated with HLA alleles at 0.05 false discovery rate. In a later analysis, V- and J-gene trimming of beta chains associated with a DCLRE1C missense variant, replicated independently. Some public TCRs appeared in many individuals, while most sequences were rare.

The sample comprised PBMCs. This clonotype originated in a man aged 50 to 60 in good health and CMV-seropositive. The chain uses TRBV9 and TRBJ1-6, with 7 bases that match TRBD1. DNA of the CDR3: TGTGCCAGCAGCGTAGGCATCGGGTGGGCAGGGGGTAATTCACCCCTCCACTTT. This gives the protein CASSVGIGWAGGNSPLHF. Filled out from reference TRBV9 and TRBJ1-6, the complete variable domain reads DSGVTQTPKHLITATGQRVTLRCSPRSGDLSVYWYQQSLDQGLQFLIQYYNGEERAKGNILERFSAQQFPDLHSELNLSSLELGDSALYFCASSVGIGWAGGNSPLHFGNGTRLTVT.